The entry that follows covers one T cell receptor beta chain sequence. What antigen it recognizes has not been identified. The record has no base qualities; no much larger clone is one base away. This sample is part of a study of cytomegalovirus exposure and HLA in healthy donors (dated by TCRdb to the late 2010s). Regarding the study in general: A later analysis indicated that the 110 or so validation repertoires were generated on the platform also employed for the 600 to 750 repertoires of the first cohort. The aim of the study was to test whether cataloging public T cell receptors could identify signatures of past pathogen exposure. Along with the approximately 700-subject first cohort, a separate validation cohort of over a hundred different subjects was used. High-throughput TCR immunosequencing, statistical association of individual TCRs with disease status, and machine learning were combined to predict cytomegalovirus infection status. The research as a whole found: Cytomegalovirus status was reported to be diagnosed by the classifier with high specificity and sensitivity in both the original and validation cohorts. A few of the identified cytomegalovirus-associated TCR beta chains were confirmed in vitro to be specific for cytomegalovirus antigens. Of the cluster scores, 90% to 95% were above 0 in a later analysis, which found that TCRs clustered in the first cohort also tended to co-occur in the 120 validation repertoires. The validation cohort had no HLA typing available for a later analysis, so co-occurrence within that cohort was assessed over all 120 or so repertoires. The study gave a list of some 150 TCR beta chains associated with cytomegalovirus. It was suggested by the authors that the approach could potentially be generalized to other disease states and immunological phenotypes. Most TCR sequences were seen in very few donors, while some public TCRs were found in many individuals.

Libraries were prepared through the immunoSEQ multiplex PCR assay. Turning to the authors' computational methods: A statistical classification framework was developed to diagnose cytomegalovirus status using the catalog of TCR beta chain sequences. TCRdb took this table from immuneACCESS and kept in-frame rearrangements with V and J called. Such tables lack part of the clones; where checked against another copy, unresolved V genes explain under half of the gap, and the rest is unexplained. V, J and clone size derive from that table, while D and trimming were established from the DNA sequence. This sample has about 120,000 clones in its table, and roughly 83% of those were observed once. Roughly 5.3% of the sample comes from the top ten. Donors formed part of the validation cohort, which comprised 120 subjects and was distinct from the first cohort of roughly 600 subjects. The CDR3 contains 16 residues, cysteine and phenylalanine counted. The read is trimmed to its CDR3 DNA, 48 bases read in frame from base 1. The germline V gene (reference sequence) yields SGHNT for CDR1 and YYREEE for CDR2. V trim: 3 bases; J trim: 3 bases; unmatched bases: 7.

This sequence was found in a man aged 18 to 30 in good health and CMV-seronegative. The sequence joins TRBV5-4 to TRBJ1-3; TRBD1 lines up with 9 middle nucleotides. Material for sequencing was PBMCs. The DNA is TGTGCCAGCAGCTACCGGACAGGGGTTAGTGGAAACACCATATATTTT. This encodes CASSYRTGVSGNTIYF.